The next 20 T cell receptor beta chains were all read from a single sample in a study of identical twins. TCRdb redid the calling of the 5' RACE reads with MiXCR, one entry per CDR3 protein. The data contain about 790,000 distinct CDR3 sequences, 18% of them singletons. The same sample was also studied in work on T cells expressing NK-cell markers.

The sample comprised PBMCs. These receptors were taken from a woman in her late teens or twenties in good health.

This clonotype was observed a handful of times. CDR3 region: CSATRTSGYEQYF. The CDR3, as DNA: TGCAGTGCTACCCGGACTAGCGGCTACGAGCAGTACTTC. The rearrangement joins TRBV20-1 to TRBJ2-7; 10 bases map to TRBD2. Germline V gives CDR1 DFQATT, CDR2 SNEGSKA (reference sequence). V was pared by 4 bases and J by 3 bases, with 3 bases of the junction left unmatched. The CDR3 has 13 amino acids.

The CDR3 nucleotides are TGTGCCAGTACCGACGGGACCTATGGCTACACCTTC. It specifies CASTDGTYGYTF. The rearrangement uses TRBV19 and TRBJ1-2; TRBD1 might be the D (5 bases). This CDR3 comprises 12 residues. Germline-derived CDR1 and CDR2 are LNHDA and SQIVND (reference sequence). The ends were cut back, 7 bases at V and 4 bases at J, with 10 bases in the middle.

In this sample, this clonotype turned up a few times. A much larger clone differs by one base, so this may be a read error. This rearrangement joins TRBV10-3 to TRBJ2-6; D is unclear. There are 12 residues in the CDR3. V shed 6 bases and J shed 0 bases, with 0 bases lying between them. Germline V gives CDR1 ENHRY, CDR2 SYGVKD. CDR3 nucleotides: TGTGCCATCAGCTCTGGGGCCAACGTCCTGACTTTC. It yields the protein CAISSGANVLTF.

The chain is built from TRBV29-1 and TRBJ2-1; D not resolved. Germline CDR1 reads SQVTM; CDR2 reads ANQGSEA. The length of the CDR3 is 11 residues. The V gene lost 0 bases and the J gene lost 14 bases, with 11 bases spanning the gap. Here the CDR3 DNA reads TGCAGCGTTGAAGAGAATATGTCTAAGTTCTTC. It specifies CSVEENMSKFF.

V usage is TRBV10-3 and J usage is TRBJ1-1; D is unclear. This CDR3 has 11 amino acids. The germline V gene encodes CDR1 ENHRY and CDR2 SYGVKD. V dropped 4 bases and J dropped 10 bases, with 10 bases sitting between them. CDR3 loop: CAISGVWGAFF. CDR3 coding DNA: TGTGCCATCAGTGGGGTTTGGGGAGCTTTCTTT.

CDR3 nucleotide sequence: TGTGCCACCCTACGGGGGACTGAAGCTTTCTTT. Protein product: CATLRGTEAFF. This chain joins TRBV15 and TRBJ1-1; tentatively, D is TRBD1 (5 bases). The CDR3 runs 11 residues. The ends were cut back, 8 bases at V and 5 bases at J, with 9 bases in the middle. CDR1 is LNHNV, CDR2 YYDKDF, per germline (reference sequence).

This chain connects TRBV14 to TRBJ2-7; 7 nucleotides align to TRBD1. Per the germline V gene, CDR1 is SGHDN and CDR2 is FVKESK. Trimming at V came to 8 bases and at J to 5 bases, leaving 6 bases not matched to a gene. This CDR3 comprises 12 residues. Here the CDR3 reads CASGTALHEQYF. The CDR3 region has the DNA TGTGCCAGCGGGACAGCGCTTCACGAGCAGTACTTC.

This clonotype appeared a few times. The V gene is TRBV20-1, the J gene TRBJ1-4, with D perhaps TRBD1 (5 bases). Germline loops: CDR1 DFQATT, CDR2 SNEGSKA (reference sequence). The ends were cut back, 8 bases at V and 5 bases at J, with 15 bases in the middle. The CDR3 contains 13 residues. CDR3 DNA sequence: TGCAGTCCCGGAGAGGGACTAAATGAAAAACTGTTTTTT. It specifies CSPGEGLNEKLFF.

Only a few counts were recorded for this clonotype. The CDR3 reads CASSWRGLAGYTGELFF. CDR3 DNA: TGTGCCAGCAGTTGGAGGGGACTAGCGGGGTACACCGGGGAGCTGTTTTTT. This chain links TRBV12-3 or TRBV12-4 with TRBJ2-2; 13 bases are a match to TRBD2. The CDR3 is made up of 17 amino acids. V gave up 4 bases and J gave up 3 bases; unmatched junction bases: 5.

The chain employs TRBV4-3 and TRBJ2-3; 12 nucleotides match TRBD2. Germline-derived CDR1 and CDR2 are LGHNA and YSLEER. The CDR3 has 16 amino acids. The V gene end was trimmed by 4 bases and the J gene end by 4 bases; junction bases not matched to a gene: 6. CDR3 sequence reads: CASSRRTSGMSDTQYF. The CDR3 DNA reads TGCGCCAGCAGCCGCCGGACTAGCGGGATGTCAGATACGCAGTATTTT.

The chain has TRBV20-1 and TRBJ2-3; D is unresolved. Trimming removed 7 bases from V and 6 bases from J, with 17 bases in between. The CDR3 covers 13 residues. Germline CDR1 DFQATT, CDR2 SNEGSKA (reference sequence). The CDR3 DNA follows: TGCAGTGTTATAGGTGGGCTGGTCGATACGCAGTATTTT. It yields the protein CSVIGGLVDTQYF.

The rearrangement joins TRBV29-1 to TRBJ2-1; no definite D call. Germline CDR1 reads SQVTM; CDR2 reads ANQGSEA. This CDR3 is 18 amino acids long. Trimming removed 5 bases at V and 4 bases at J, with 27 bases between. DNA for the CDR3: TGCAGCGTTACCGTTGAAGAGCTTAGAGATCGAGCTTACAATGAGCAGTTCTTC. It yields the protein CSVTVEELRDRAYNEQFF.

This clonotype showed up just a few times. V is TRBV20-1 and J is TRBJ1-1; no definite D call. Germline-derived CDR1 and CDR2 are DFQATT and SNEGSKA (reference sequence). This CDR3 has 12 amino acids. The V and J ends lost 3 bases and 9 bases respectively, with 14 bases between them. CDR3 sequence (DNA): TGCAGTGCTAGCCTTGCCGGGCTAAAAGCTTTCTTT. As protein: CSASLAGLKAFF.

The chain joins TRBV6-5 to TRBJ2-1; TRBD1 matches at 7 bases. V lost 4 bases and J lost 2; bases outside the gene matches: 8. Germline loops: CDR1 MNHEY, CDR2 SVGAGI. This CDR3 has 16 residues. CDR3 residues: CASSLQGPEAYNEQFF. In nucleotides, the CDR3 is TGTGCCAGCAGTTTACAGGGGCCTGAGGCCTACAATGAGCAGTTCTTC.

The rearrangement uses TRBV12-3 or TRBV12-4 and TRBJ2-1; 8 bases are shared with TRBD2. This CDR3 has 13 amino acids. Unmatched junction bases numbered 5, after V lost 5 bases and J lost 8 bases. The CDR3 here is CASSNGGGYEQFF. In nucleotides, the CDR3 is TGTGCCAGCAGTAACGGGGGGGGGTATGAGCAGTTCTTC.

This clonotype was seen repeatedly, ten times or more. This rearrangement joins TRBV12-3 or TRBV12-4 to TRBJ2-2; no clear D gene. The CDR3 spans 13 residues. V lost 8 bases and J lost 1, with 8 bases in between. The CDR3 DNA is TGTGCCAGCTCTAAGAGGAACACCGGGGAGCTGTTTTTT. It codes for CASSKRNTGELFF.

The rearrangement links TRBV10-3 to TRBJ2-6; 10 bases are shared with TRBD1. The J segment lost 12 bases and the V segment lost 4 bases, leaving 9 bases of the junction unmatched. Per the germline V gene, CDR1 is ENHRY and CDR2 is SYGVKD. The CDR3 covers 15 residues. Here the CDR3 reads CAISGPGTGEAVLTF. The CDR3 bases are TGTGCCATCAGTGGGCCCGGGACAGGGGAGGCCGTCCTGACTTTC.

The chain combines TRBV10-1 with TRBJ2-3; D is uncertain. Germline assignment: CDR1 WNHNN and CDR2 SYGVQD (reference sequence). V was clipped by 0 bases and J by 6 bases, with 16 bases between them. The CDR3 loop spans 16 amino acids. This CDR3 reads CASSESELWGGDTQYF. The DNA for the CDR3 is TGCGCCAGCAGTGAGTCGGAACTATGGGGTGGGGATACGCAGTATTTT.

This clonotype has a handful of counts. The chain recombines TRBV12-3 or TRBV12-4 with TRBJ1-1; D gene unclear. The CDR3 extends over 14 amino acids. V lost 5 bases and J lost 0, with 10 bases in between. The CDR3: CASSLRMLNTEAFF. CDR3 nucleotides: TGTGCCAGCAGTCTACGGATGTTGAACACTGAAGCTTTCTTT.

The chain combines TRBV6-2 or TRBV6-3 with TRBJ2-5, with 7 nucleotides matching TRBD2. This CDR3 contains 14 residues. The germline gives CDR1 MNHEY, CDR2 SVGEGT. V was pared by 5 bases and J by 4 bases, with 7 bases of the junction left unmatched. CDR3 sequence (DNA): TGTGCCAGCAGTCGACGCGGGACTACAGAGACCCAGTACTTC. Protein: CASSRRGTTETQYF.